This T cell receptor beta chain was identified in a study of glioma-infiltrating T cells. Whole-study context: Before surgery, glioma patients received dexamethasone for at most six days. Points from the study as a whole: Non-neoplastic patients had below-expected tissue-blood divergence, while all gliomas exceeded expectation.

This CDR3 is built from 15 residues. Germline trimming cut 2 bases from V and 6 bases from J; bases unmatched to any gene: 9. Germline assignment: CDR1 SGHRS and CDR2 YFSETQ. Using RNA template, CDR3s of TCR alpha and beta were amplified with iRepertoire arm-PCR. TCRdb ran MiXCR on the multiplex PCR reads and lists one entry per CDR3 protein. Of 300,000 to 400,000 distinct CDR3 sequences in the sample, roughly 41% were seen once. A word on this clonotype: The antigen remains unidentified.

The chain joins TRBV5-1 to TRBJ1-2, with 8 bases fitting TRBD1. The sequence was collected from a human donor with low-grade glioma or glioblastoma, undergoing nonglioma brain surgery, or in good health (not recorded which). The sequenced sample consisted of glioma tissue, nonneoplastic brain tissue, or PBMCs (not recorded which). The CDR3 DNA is TGCGCCAGCAGCTTCCAAGACAGGGGATCTCATGGCTACACCTTC. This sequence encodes CASSFQDRGSHGYTF.